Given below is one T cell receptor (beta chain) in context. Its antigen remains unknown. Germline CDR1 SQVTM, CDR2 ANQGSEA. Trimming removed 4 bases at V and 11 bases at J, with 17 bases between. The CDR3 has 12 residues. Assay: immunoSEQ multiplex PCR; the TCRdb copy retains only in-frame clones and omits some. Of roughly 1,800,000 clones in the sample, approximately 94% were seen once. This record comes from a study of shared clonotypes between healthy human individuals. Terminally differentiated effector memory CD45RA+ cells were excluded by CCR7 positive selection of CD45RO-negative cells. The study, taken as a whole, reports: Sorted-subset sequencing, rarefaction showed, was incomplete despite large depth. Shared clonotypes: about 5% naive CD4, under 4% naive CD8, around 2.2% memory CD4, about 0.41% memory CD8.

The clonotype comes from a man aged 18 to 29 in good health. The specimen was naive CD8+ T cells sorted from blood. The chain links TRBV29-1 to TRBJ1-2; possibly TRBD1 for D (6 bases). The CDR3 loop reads CSVAGGPLDYTF. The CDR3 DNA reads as TGCAGCGTTGCGGGGGGCCCCTTAGATTACACCTTC. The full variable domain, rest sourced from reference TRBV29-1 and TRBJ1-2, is SAVISQKPSRDICQRGTSLTIQCQVDSQVTMMFWYRQQPGQSLTLIATANQGSEATYESGFVIDKFPISRPNLTFSTLTVSNMSPEDSSIYLCSVAGGPLDYTFGSGTRLTVV.